Presented here are 25 T cell receptor beta chains from one specimen sequenced in a study of Graves' ophthalmopathy and Graves' hyperthyroidism. Amplification of the TCR beta CDR3 regions used RNA transcripts (as template). An opening RT-PCR round employed HTBI primers and preceded a second-round multiplex PCR. TCRdb recomputed calls from the multiplex PCR reads with MiXCR, one row per CDR3 protein. Of around 400,000 distinct CDR3 sequences listed, around 18% were seen once; the top ten hold 1.5% to 2%. Sequenced: peripheral blood. Receptor source: a woman in her late teens or twenties with Graves' ophthalmopathy.

This clonotype has ten or more counts. J is TRBJ2-3 and V is TRBV6-2 or TRBV6-3, with D perhaps matching TRBD1 (6 bases). CDR3 length: 18 amino acids. The V end was cut by 6 bases, the J end by 0 bases, with 22 bases between. The V gene's germline CDR1 is MNHEY and CDR2 SVGEGT. The CDR3 nucleotides are TGTGCCAGCAGCCTCGCCCGGACAGCTTCACCTAGCACAGATACGCAGTATTTT. It is translated as CASSLARTASPSTDTQYF.

The genes are TRBV7-8 and TRBJ1-1; D unresolved. Trimming left V 1 base short and J 1 base short, with 13 bases between. Germline V gives CDR1 SGHVS, CDR2 FQNEAQ. This CDR3 region has 16 residues. Here the CDR3 reads CASSLVVAQTNTEAFF. CDR3 nucleotides: TGTGCCAGCAGCTTAGTGGTGGCGCAGACGAACACTGAAGCTTTCTTT.

V and J are TRBV20-1 and TRBJ1-3; 8 nucleotides match TRBD1. The length of the CDR3 is 16 residues. The germline CDR1 and CDR2 sequences are DFQATT and SNEGSKA (reference sequence). V lost 2 bases to trimming and J lost 0 bases; unmatched junction nucleotides: 6. The CDR3 coding sequence is TGCAGTGCTAGATCCCCGGGACAGGACTCTGGAAACACCATATATTTT. Translating it yields CSARSPGQDSGNTIYF.

In this sample, this clonotype turned up many times. The rearrangement uses TRBV27 and TRBJ1-5, with D possibly TRBD1 on 5 matching bases. The V gene's germline CDR1 is MNHEY and CDR2 SMNVEV (reference sequence). V was pared by 4 bases and J by 4 bases, with 20 bases between. CDR3 size: 17 residues. The CDR3 sequence is CASSSYPGPWKNQPQHF. The CDR3 nucleotides read TGTGCCAGCAGTTCATACCCGGGACCGTGGAAAAATCAGCCCCAGCATTTT.

This clonotype has ten or more counts. The V gene is TRBV28, the J gene TRBJ2-1, with a possible D match to TRBD2 (6 bases). This CDR3 spans 14 amino acids. Trimming cost V 5 bases and J 6 bases, with 14 bases left between them. Germline V gives CDR1 MDHEN, CDR2 SYDVKM. CDR3 amino acids: CASSRGTRRNEQFF. The CDR3 DNA is TGTGCCAGCAGTCGCGGGACCCGCCGCAATGAGCAGTTCTTC.

This clonotype showed up many times. V gene TRBV6-2 or TRBV6-3 combines with J gene TRBJ1-6; D remains ambiguous. The V gene's germline CDR1 is MNHEY and CDR2 SVGEGT. The CDR3 is 13 residues long. Trimming took 7 bases from V and 8 from J, leaving 12 bases between them. CDR3 sequence: CASNDRFHSPLHF. CDR3 in DNA: TGTGCCAGCAACGATCGATTTCATTCACCCCTCCACTTT.

This clonotype was recorded at least ten times. The gene calls are TRBV6-5 and TRBJ2-2; D remains unclear. Trimming removed 2 bases from V and 7 bases from J, with 5 bases in between. The CDR3 has 12 amino acids. Per germline, CDR1 MNHEY and CDR2 SVGAGI. As DNA, the CDR3 is TGTGCCAGCAGTTACGGGATCGGGGAGCTGTTTTTT. As protein: CASSYGIGELFF.

The table lists this clonotype with many counts. The chain combines TRBV28 with TRBJ1-1; D gene ambiguous. Germline V gene sequence: CDR1 MDHEN, CDR2 SYDVKM. The CDR3 is 12 amino acids. Trimming shortened V by 3 bases and J by 3 bases, and 5 bases separated the two germline ends. The DNA of the CDR3 is TGTGCCAGCAGTTTGTGGCACACTGAAGCTTTCTTT. Amino acid sequence: CASSLWHTEAFF.

This clonotype was seen ten or more times. The genes are TRBV12-3 or TRBV12-4 and TRBJ1-1, with D tentatively TRBD1 (5 bases). V lost 1 base and J 1 base, leaving 13 bases between the germline ends. The CDR3 consists of 16 residues. As DNA, the CDR3 is TGTGCCAGCAGTTTAGGGCTCGGGGGAGGGAACACTGAAGCTTTCTTT. It yields the protein CASSLGLGGGNTEAFF.

This chain uses TRBV18 with TRBJ1-2; maybe TRBD1 (6 bases). CDR3 size: 15 residues. Looked up from germline, CDR1 is KGHSH and CDR2 is LQKENI. The V and J ends lost 3 bases and 1 base respectively, with 12 bases between them. The CDR3 here is CASSPDSRINYGYTF. Here the CDR3 DNA reads TGTGCCAGCTCACCGGACAGCCGGATTAACTATGGCTACACCTTC.

This clonotype has a count of ten or more. The V and J genes are TRBV12-3 or TRBV12-4 and TRBJ2-2; D remains unclear. The CDR3 is 13 residues long. Trimming cost V 4 bases and J 2 bases, with 5 bases left between them. In DNA form, the CDR3 reads TGTGCCAGCAGTTCATTAAACACCGGGGAGCTGTTTTTT. It is translated as CASSSLNTGELFF.

This clonotype occurred many times. This chain's CDR3 is CASSLYLPDREQYF. The CDR3 coding sequence is TGCGCCAGCAGCTTGTATCTCCCAGACCGCGAGCAGTACTTC. This chain links TRBV5-1 with TRBJ2-7; D uncertain. CDR1 is SGHRS, CDR2 YFSETQ, per germline. The CDR3 extends over 14 amino acids. Trimming shortened V by 1 base and J by 6 bases, and 14 bases separated the two germline ends.

The chain recombines TRBV19 with TRBJ1-5; TRBD1 might be the D (5 bases). The V end was cut by 7 bases, the J end by 0 bases, with 10 bases between. The V gene's germline CDR1 is LNHDA and CDR2 SQIVND (reference sequence). The CDR3 spans 14 residues. This CDR3 is CASTRDGSNQPQHF. Here the CDR3 DNA reads TGTGCCAGTACCAGGGACGGTAGCAATCAGCCCCAGCATTTT.

In its sample, this clonotype was seen many times. The chain has TRBV29-1 and TRBJ2-2, with a possible D match to TRBD1 (6 bases). CDR3 length equals 14 residues. Trimming removed 7 bases at V and 1 base at J, with 13 bases between. From germline, CDR1 is SQVTM and CDR2 ANQGSEA. CDR3 in amino acids: CSAFADRNTGELFF. As DNA, the CDR3 is TGCAGCGCCTTTGCGGACAGGAACACCGGGGAGCTGTTTTTT.

This clonotype was picked up a small number of times. This chain uses TRBV6-5 with TRBJ2-5, with 8 positions matching TRBD1. The CDR3 extends over 15 amino acids. With V trimmed by 2 bases and J by 3 bases, 5 bases remained unmatched. Germline CDR1 is MNHEY and CDR2 is SVGAGI. DNA for the CDR3: TGTGCCAGCAGTTACCCCCAGGGGGCGGAAGAGACCCAGTACTTC. Its translation: CASSYPQGAEETQYF.

This clonotype came up many times. This sequence joins TRBV7-9 and TRBJ1-3; 9 nucleotides line up with TRBD1. This CDR3 region has 14 residues. Germline V lookup: CDR1 SEHNR, CDR2 FQNEAQ (reference sequence). V lost 5 bases to trimming and J lost 8 bases; unmatched junction nucleotides: 7. CDR3 DNA: TGTGCCAGCAGCCCATGGACAGGGGTGGACACCATATATTTT. Its protein is CASSPWTGVDTIYF.

This clonotype showed up many times. The chain couples TRBV19 to TRBJ1-1, with D hard to call. Germline V gene lookup returns CDR1 LNHDA and CDR2 SQIVND (reference sequence). V lost 4 bases, J lost 2 bases, and 5 bases lay in between. The CDR3 loop spans 12 amino acids. CDR3 region: CASSRSNTEAFF. DNA of the CDR3: TGTGCCAGTAGTAGAAGTAACACTGAAGCTTTCTTT.

The CDR3 DNA reads TGTGCCAGCCGTCGAACCTCCAGGATGGAGCAGTTCTTC. It is translated as CASRRTSRMEQFF. This rearrangement joins TRBV27 to TRBJ2-1; D ambiguous. The CDR3 is 13 residues long. The V and J ends lost 8 bases and 10 bases respectively, with 18 bases between them. Germline V gene lookup returns CDR1 MNHEY and CDR2 SMNVEV (reference sequence).

This clonotype was detected many times. A junction boundary mismatches the germline segment, possibly from a read error. The chain employs TRBV10-3 and TRBJ1-1; D remains unclear. Germline V gene sequence: CDR1 ENHRY, CDR2 SYGVKD. The CDR3 sequence is 15 residues long. The CDR3 nucleotides are TGTGCCATCAGTGAGTCGATTACGGCGAACACTGAAGCCTTCTTT. Protein sequence: CAISESITANTEAFF.

In its sample, this clonotype was seen many times. This chain joins TRBV30 and TRBJ1-5; D is possibly TRBD1 (6 bases). Germline-derived CDR1 and CDR2 are GTSNPN and SVGIG (reference sequence). The germline V and J ends were trimmed by 0 bases and 4 bases, with 10 bases remaining between them. This CDR3 is built from 14 residues. CDR3 region: CAWSVGQLNQPQHF. Written as DNA, the CDR3 is TGTGCCTGGAGTGTAGGACAGTTAAATCAGCCCCAGCATTTT.

This clonotype was picked up many times. The rearrangement uses TRBV20-1 and TRBJ1-5; D is undetermined. The germline V gene has CDR1 DFQATT and CDR2 SNEGSKA (reference sequence). CDR3 length: 15 amino acids. Trimming pared 1 base from V and 9 bases from J, leaving 19 bases between. CDR3 nucleotide sequence: TGCAGTGCTAGAGTGGTTGGTGATGGTATCAGGCCCCAGCATTTT. Its translation: CSARVVGDGIRPQHF.

This clonotype appeared many times. The gene calls are TRBV7-6 and TRBJ2-7, with unresolved D. This CDR3 is built from 13 residues. Trimming left V 5 bases short and J 4 bases short, with 12 bases between. CDR1 SGHVS and CDR2 FNYEAQ come from the germline V gene. The CDR3 region has the DNA TGTGCCAGCAGCCCAACTTTTGGGTACGAGCAGTACTTC. It specifies CASSPTFGYEQYF.

This clonotype appeared a few times. A clone one base away is much larger, so this may be a read error. The genes are TRBV7-3 and TRBJ1-1; D not certain. There are 13 residues in the CDR3. Germline V gene lookup returns CDR1 SGHTA and CDR2 FQGTGA. The CDR3 sequence: CVSSLAVNTEAFF. For the CDR3, the DNA is TGTGTCAGCAGCTTGGCAGTGAACACTGAAGCTTTCTTT.

At least ten counts were recorded for this clonotype. The chain joins TRBV6-2 or TRBV6-3 to TRBJ2-5; D is unclear. Trimming shortened V by 6 bases and J by 10 bases, and 21 bases separated the two germline ends. The CDR3 totals 14 residues. The V gene's germline CDR1 is MNHEY and CDR2 SVGEGT. Written as DNA, the CDR3 is TGTGCCAGCAGCAGACCGTCTATACGATTGGACCAGTACTTC. This gives the protein CASSRPSIRLDQYF.

This clonotype was found many times. This rearrangement joins TRBV30 to TRBJ2-7; D is possibly TRBD1 or TRBD2 (6 bases each). V dropped 2 bases and J dropped 0 bases, with 11 bases sitting between them. Germline CDR1 is GTSNPN and CDR2 is SVGIG (reference sequence). The CDR3 extends over 14 amino acids. The CDR3 loop is CAWSKWGASYEQYF. For the CDR3, the DNA is TGTGCCTGGAGTAAATGGGGGGCCTCCTACGAGCAGTACTTC.